Listed below are T cell receptor beta chains from one sample, sequenced in a study of blood T cell repertoires in COVID-19. The assay was immunoSEQ multiplex PCR, and TCRdb's table has in-frame clones only and misses some. The sample carries 200,000 to 300,000 clones, approximately 86% recorded once. Material: peripheral blood. Every receptor here comes from a human donor in a cohort sampled during active COVID-19. CDR3s include the opening cysteine and the closing phenylalanine or tryptophan. Each record gives: D gene, clone size, J gene, V gene, CDR3 protein, CDR3 DNA. The D gene is left open where the match is weak. Clone size is stated in some rows and not others, as once, few, many or a class when expanded.

D gene: TRBD2; clone size: -; J gene: TRBJ2-5; V gene: TRBV6-5; CDR3 protein: CASSYSLAVQETQYF; CDR3 DNA: TGTGCCAGCAGTTACTCCCTAGCGGTCCAAGAGACCCAGTACTTC
D gene: TRBD2; clone size: -; J gene: TRBJ2-4; V gene: TRBV10-3; CDR3 protein: CAAGLSGRENIQYF; CDR3 DNA: TGTGCCGCGGGGCTTAGCGGGAGGGAAAACATTCAGTACTTC
D gene: TRBD1; clone size: -; J gene: TRBJ1-2; V gene: TRBV6-5; CDR3 protein: CASSRQGVGDYGYTF; CDR3 DNA: TGTGCCAGCAGTCGACAGGGGGTGGGTGACTATGGCTACACCTTC
D gene: TRBD1; clone size: -; J gene: TRBJ1-1; V gene: TRBV6-5; CDR3 protein: CASSIDRERAEAFF; CDR3 DNA: TGTGCCAGCAGCATCGACAGGGAGAGGGCTGAAGCTTTCTTT
D gene: -; clone size: -; J gene: TRBJ2-1; V gene: TRBV7-2; CDR3 protein: CASSLEASSYNEQFF; CDR3 DNA: TGTGCCAGCAGCTTAGAAGCTAGCTCCTACAATGAGCAGTTCTTC
D gene: TRBD2; clone size: -; J gene: TRBJ2-5; V gene: TRBV6-5; CDR3 protein: CAIVAGGRQETQYF; CDR3 DNA: TGTGCCATCGTAGCGGGGGGGCGGCAAGAGACCCAGTACTTC
D gene: -; clone size: -; J gene: TRBJ1-1; V gene: TRBV4-1; CDR3 protein: CASSQAGNTEAFF; CDR3 DNA: TGCGCCAGCAGCCAAGCCGGGAACACTGAAGCTTTCTTT
D gene: -; clone size: -; J gene: TRBJ2-1; V gene: TRBV6-5; CDR3 protein: CASSYRGLVNEQFF; CDR3 DNA: TGTGCCAGCAGTTACCGCGGACTTGTAAATGAGCAGTTCTTC
D gene: -; clone size: -; J gene: TRBJ2-1; V gene: TRBV30; CDR3 protein: CAWRRGQADEQFF; CDR3 DNA: TGTGCCTGGCGTCGGGGACAAGCCGATGAGCAGTTCTTC
D gene: TRBD1; clone size: -; J gene: TRBJ2-2; V gene: TRBV24-1; CDR3 protein: CATSRTGTNTGELFF; CDR3 DNA: TGTGCCACGAGTAGGACAGGAACGAACACCGGGGAGCTGTTTTTT
D gene: -; clone size: -; J gene: TRBJ2-1; V gene: TRBV28; CDR3 protein: CASSLSRVNEQFF; CDR3 DNA: TGTGCCAGCAGTTTATCGCGGGTCAATGAGCAGTTCTTC
D gene: -; clone size: -; J gene: TRBJ2-1; V gene: TRBV30; CDR3 protein: CAWSRSSNNEQFF; CDR3 DNA: TGTGCCTGGAGTCGGTCTAGTAACAATGAGCAGTTCTTC
D gene: -; clone size: -; J gene: TRBJ2-2; V gene: TRBV4-2; CDR3 protein: CASSQNRETGELFF; CDR3 DNA: TGTGCCAGCAGCCAAAATAGGGAGACCGGGGAGCTGTTTTTT
D gene: -; clone size: -; J gene: TRBJ2-1; V gene: TRBV5-6; CDR3 protein: CASSLTQGDEQFF; CDR3 DNA: TGTGCCAGCAGCTTGACCCAAGGGGATGAGCAGTTCTTC
D gene: TRBD1; clone size: once; J gene: TRBJ1-1; V gene: TRBV7-2; CDR3 protein: CATRDRANTEAFF; CDR3 DNA: TGTGCCACCAGGGACAGAGCGAACACTGAAGCTTTCTTT
D gene: -; clone size: -; J gene: TRBJ2-1; V gene: TRBV5-8; CDR3 protein: CASSLDRGSYNEQFF; CDR3 DNA: TGTGCCAGCAGCTTAGATAGGGGTTCCTACAATGAGCAGTTCTTC
D gene: TRBD2; clone size: -; J gene: TRBJ2-5; V gene: TRBV27; CDR3 protein: CASSSIGLAGAETQYF; CDR3 DNA: TGTGCCAGCAGTTCAATAGGACTAGCGGGAGCTGAGACCCAGTACTTC
D gene: TRBD1; clone size: once; J gene: TRBJ2-2; V gene: TRBV19; CDR3 protein: CAGQWTGGPTGELFF; CDR3 DNA: TGTGCCGGCCAATGGACAGGGGGCCCCACCGGGGAGCTGTTTTTT
D gene: -; clone size: few; J gene: TRBJ1-5; V gene: TRBV5-1; CDR3 protein: CASSLGDRKKRPNQPQHF; CDR3 DNA: TGCGCCAGCAGCTTGGGTGACAGAAAGAAGCGCCCTAATCAGCCCCAGCATTTT
D gene: TRBD1; clone size: -; J gene: TRBJ1-5; V gene: TRBV19; CDR3 protein: CASRTQGAYSNQPQHF; CDR3 DNA: TGTGCCAGTAGGACCCAGGGGGCCTATAGCAATCAGCCCCAGCATTTT
D gene: TRBD1; clone size: -; J gene: TRBJ2-3; V gene: TRBV28; CDR3 protein: CASMGTGTGADTQYF; CDR3 DNA: TGTGCCAGCATGGGAACCGGGACAGGGGCAGATACGCAGTATTTT
D gene: -; clone size: few; J gene: TRBJ1-2; V gene: TRBV12-3/TRBV12-4; CDR3 protein: CASSPRDSDGYTF; CDR3 DNA: TGTGCCAGCAGTCCCAGGGATTCGGATGGCTACACCTTC
D gene: -; clone size: -; J gene: TRBJ2-7; V gene: TRBV5-4; CDR3 protein: CASSSPSGVRSYEQYF; CDR3 DNA: TGTGCCAGCAGCTCCCCCTCAGGGGTACGCTCCTACGAGCAGTACTTC
D gene: -; clone size: -; J gene: TRBJ1-6; V gene: TRBV7-2; CDR3 protein: CASSPGGSSYNSPLHF; CDR3 DNA: TGTGCCAGCAGTCCTGGGGGGAGCTCCTATAATTCACCCCTCCACTTT
D gene: -; clone size: -; J gene: TRBJ1-2; V gene: TRBV4-2; CDR3 protein: CASSQERGLNYGYTF; CDR3 DNA: TGTGCCAGCAGCCAAGAGCGGGGCCTCAACTATGGCTACACCTTC
D gene: -; clone size: -; J gene: TRBJ1-1; V gene: TRBV5-1; CDR3 protein: CASSSDPYGAAFF; CDR3 DNA: TGCGCCAGCAGTTCTGACCCTTATGGAGCAGCTTTCTTT
D gene: TRBD1; clone size: -; J gene: TRBJ2-5; V gene: TRBV5-4; CDR3 protein: CASSRDSQETQYF; CDR3 DNA: TGTGCCAGCAGTAGGGACAGCCAAGAGACCCAGTACTTC
D gene: TRBD2; clone size: -; J gene: TRBJ2-7; V gene: TRBV9; CDR3 protein: CASSAGGINYEQYF; CDR3 DNA: TGTGCCAGCAGCGCGGGGGGGATCAACTACGAGCAGTACTTC
D gene: -; clone size: -; J gene: TRBJ2-2; V gene: TRBV24-1; CDR3 protein: CATSDPTGAGELFF; CDR3 DNA: TGTGCCACCAGTGACCCCACCGGGGCCGGGGAGCTGTTTTTT
D gene: TRBD2; clone size: few; J gene: TRBJ2-3; V gene: TRBV5-4; CDR3 protein: CASTPNSGRQYF; CDR3 DNA: TGTGCCAGCACCCCAAATAGCGGGAGGCAGTATTTT
D gene: -; clone size: -; J gene: TRBJ2-7; V gene: TRBV7-6; CDR3 protein: CASSLAVSPRRRYEQYF; CDR3 DNA: TGTGCCAGCAGCTTAGCCGTTTCGCCCCGGAGGAGGTACGAGCAGTACTTC
D gene: -; clone size: -; J gene: TRBJ1-2; V gene: TRBV12-3/TRBV12-4; CDR3 protein: CASSLGTGYGYTF; CDR3 DNA: TGTGCCAGCAGCTTAGGAACAGGCTATGGCTACACCTTC
D gene: -; clone size: -; J gene: TRBJ2-1; V gene: TRBV29-1; CDR3 protein: CSVTTRAINNEQFF; CDR3 DNA: TGCAGCGTCACCACTAGAGCGATTAACAATGAGCAGTTCTTC
D gene: TRBD1; clone size: -; J gene: TRBJ1-1; V gene: TRBV25-1; CDR3 protein: CASSEHRGAFF; CDR3 DNA: TGTGCCAGCAGTGAACACAGGGGGGCTTTCTTT
D gene: TRBD1; clone size: -; J gene: TRBJ2-7; V gene: TRBV6-5; CDR3 protein: CASSSQGASYEQYF; CDR3 DNA: TGTGCCAGCAGTAGTCAGGGGGCTTCCTACGAGCAGTACTTC
D gene: -; clone size: -; J gene: TRBJ1-2; V gene: TRBV12-3/TRBV12-4; CDR3 protein: CASRRGEGHGYTF; CDR3 DNA: TGTGCCAGCCGCCGGGGGGAGGGGCATGGCTACACCTTC
D gene: -; clone size: -; J gene: TRBJ2-2; V gene: TRBV19; CDR3 protein: CASSIRSTGGGGELFF; CDR3 DNA: TGTGCCAGTAGTATTAGGTCGACAGGAGGAGGCGGGGAGCTGTTTTTT
D gene: TRBD2; clone size: -; J gene: TRBJ2-3; V gene: TRBV2; CDR3 protein: CASTISGGPDF; CDR3 DNA: TGTGCCAGCACTATTAGCGGGGGGCCGGATTTT
D gene: -; clone size: -; J gene: TRBJ1-3; V gene: TRBV24-1; CDR3 protein: CATSDYSVSGNTIYF; CDR3 DNA: TGTGCCACCAGTGATTATTCAGTCTCTGGAAACACCATATATTTT
D gene: TRBD2; clone size: -; J gene: TRBJ2-3; V gene: TRBV12-5; CDR3 protein: CASVELAGVHTQYF; CDR3 DNA: TGTGCTAGTGTAGAACTAGCGGGAGTACATACGCAGTATTTT
D gene: TRBD1; clone size: -; J gene: TRBJ2-1; V gene: TRBV10-3; CDR3 protein: CAISAGQGSRNEQFF; CDR3 DNA: TGTGCCATCAGTGCGGGACAGGGGAGTCGGAATGAGCAGTTCTTC
D gene: -; clone size: -; J gene: TRBJ1-2; V gene: TRBV9; CDR3 protein: CASSAGNYGYTF; CDR3 DNA: TGTGCCAGCAGCGCAGGGAACTATGGCTACACCTTC
D gene: -; clone size: -; J gene: TRBJ1-1; V gene: TRBV4-1; CDR3 protein: CASSQVPGHFGTEAFF; CDR3 DNA: TGCGCCAGCAGCCAAGTCCCGGGACATTTTGGCACTGAAGCTTTCTTT
D gene: TRBD1; clone size: few; J gene: TRBJ2-2; V gene: TRBV5-1; CDR3 protein: CASSPTPRGQIGELFF; CDR3 DNA: TGCGCCAGCAGCCCCACGCCCAGGGGGCAGATCGGGGAGCTGTTTTTT
D gene: TRBD2; clone size: -; J gene: TRBJ2-1; V gene: TRBV3-1/TRBV3-2; CDR3 protein: CASSQGAAGVYNEQFF; CDR3 DNA: TGTGCCAGCAGCCAAGGGGCAGCGGGGGTCTACAATGAGCAGTTCTTC
D gene: TRBD1; clone size: -; J gene: TRBJ2-7; V gene: TRBV11-3; CDR3 protein: CASSRFSGGGEQYF; CDR3 DNA: TGTGCCAGCAGCAGATTTTCAGGGGGTGGCGAGCAGTACTTC
D gene: -; clone size: few; J gene: TRBJ1-5; V gene: TRBV7-2; CDR3 protein: CASSPDTNNQPQHF; CDR3 DNA: TGTGCCAGCAGCCCCGACACGAACAATCAGCCCCAGCATTTT
D gene: -; clone size: -; J gene: TRBJ1-5; V gene: TRBV4-1; CDR3 protein: CASSQGSTASNQPQHF; CDR3 DNA: TGCGCCAGCAGCCAAGGAAGTACAGCCAGCAATCAGCCCCAGCATTTT
D gene: -; clone size: few; J gene: TRBJ1-5; V gene: TRBV5-8; CDR3 protein: CASSFPRSNQPQHF; CDR3 DNA: TGTGCCAGCAGCTTCCCCAGGAGCAATCAGCCCCAGCATTTT